This paragraph reports one T cell receptor beta chain. This clonotype was counted many times. The antigen it recognizes is unknown. No base-level quality is on record; no much larger clone is a single base apart. This entry comes from a study of regulatory T cells in long-lasting Graves disease (dated by TCRdb to about 2021). Study-wide context: Newly diagnosed Graves' disease patients had taken antithyroid drugs for less than 3 months. The study was conducted in China and was registered as a clinical trial. A total of approximately 35 samples underwent TCR sequencing: about 13 from persistent and roughly 20 from newly diagnosed Graves' disease patients. Peripheral blood TCR sequencing and RNA sequencing compared persistent Graves' disease patients with newly diagnosed Graves' disease patients.

Points the paper makes about the study in general: Only the TCR beta chain was sequenced and analyzed. Persistent disease showed preferential use of TRBV28, TRBJ1-2 and TRBJ2-5, whereas newly diagnosed disease favored TRBV20-1 and TRBJ2-1. The authors acknowledged the small sample size as a limitation that may reduce accuracy. Compared with newly diagnosed patients, persistent Graves' disease patients had lower TCR Shannon entropy and fewer highly expanded clones, which suggests clonal expansion. Because the primary lesion, thyroid tissue, could not be accessed, the study looked at peripheral blood alone. More public clonotypes were shared among persistent patients (under 3,000) than among newly diagnosed patients (966).

The library was generated by multiplex PCR. The listed sequencing device is Illumina HiSeq 4000. CDR3 regions were amplified by Arm-PCR with iRepertoire HTBI primers to construct TCR beta libraries. PCR products were gel purified before sequencing. Per the source publication's procedure: A total of fewer than 65 TRBV and some 13 TRBJ segments were identified across samples and were used for gene usage analysis of CDR3 amino acid clonotypes. COPE and FqMerger were used to merge the filtered high-quality paired reads into contigs. BLAST was used to align contigs to IMGT TRBV, TRBD and TRBJ reference genes, with CDR3 defined following IMGT. Clonotypes above 0.1% frequency were classified as highly expanded clones. Repertoire diversity was measured by Shannon entropy, and V-J evenness by the Gini coefficient. A clonotype found in more than one individual was treated as public. TCRdb reprocessing: public reads trimmed at Q25 with fastp, clones called with MiXCR, in-frame beta chains kept. Merged by CDR3 protein, the rows form single entries marked with the most common genes and DNA. It is TCRdb's table, rather than the study itself, that gives the V and J calls and clone size. A total of roughly 500,000 distinct CDR3 sequences appear in this sample, approximately 14% of them only once. The ten largest clones capture 17% of the sample.

Reading the label with the study, this specimen's time point is: newly diagnosed GD, antithyroid drugs for less than 3 months. RNA was extracted from PBMCs in TRIzol for both TCR sequencing and RNA sequencing. Graves' disease was diagnosed according to American Thyroid Association guidelines. Patients were recruited from an endocrinology department in Xi'an, China. Each patient gave 7 to 9.5 milliliters of peripheral blood, collected in an EDTA anticoagulant tube. Ficoll Paque Plus density gradient separation was used to isolate PBMCs, and no further T cell sorting was performed. An Agilent 2100 Bioanalyzer and agarose gel were used to assess RNA quality, and a NanoDrop 2000 was used to measure RNA concentration. CDR1 and CDR2 are drawn from the germline V gene: KGHSH, LQKENI. V is clipped by 3 bases and J by 0 bases, and the sequence between their germline boundaries is 12 bases long. The CDR3 numbers 16 residues from cysteine through phenylalanine. The DNA shown is the 48-base CDR3, in frame from base 1.

This sample also belongs to another study, concerning T cells in Graves' hyperthyroidism and ophthalmopathy. As that second study puts it: Stable Graves' hyperthyroidism was defined as no progression to ophthalmopathy during 18 months of follow-up. Hyperthyroidism patients were aged 18 to 65 years and newly diagnosed, with disease duration of less than 2 months. The study excluded patients with uncontrolled infections, other autoimmune diseases, pregnancy or lactation. Clinical symptoms, serum thyroxine and TRAb, thyroid ultrasound, and orbital computed tomography formed the basis for the diagnoses. The first round of RT-PCR for the TCR CDR3 was performed with the HTBI primer set and the Qiagen OneStep RT-PCR kit. Most expanded thyroid clonotypes (frequency above 0.001) were also detected in blood, a finding suggesting that blood repertoires may reflect thyroid immune responses. Ophthalmopathy was separated from stable hyperthyroidism by a 13 V-J signature model, with around 90% sensitivity and around 81% specificity obtained in cross-validation and 80%/75% obtained in testing. In validation, the model predicted progression to ophthalmopathy with 55% to 71% sensitivity and around 72% specificity, a median of 6.5 months before onset. To identify TCR V-J signatures that set the groups apart, the researchers used a discovery cohort of approximately 98 patients, made up of some 41 with Graves' ophthalmopathy and some 58 with stable Graves' hyperthyroidism. Prospective prediction of ophthalmopathy was tested in an independent validation cohort of 18 to 20 hyperthyroidism patients and 17 patients who later progressed to ophthalmopathy. The 75 to 100 discovery patients were randomly split 7:3 into training and test sets. In more than five Graves' hyperthyroidism patients, the study also compared T-cell repertoires from thyroid tissue with T-cell repertoires from blood. Following sampling, methimazole starting at 30 mg daily was given to hyperthyroidism patients, and high-dose intravenous methylprednisolone was given to ophthalmopathy patients. The libraries were constructed in a second round of multiplex PCR and then size-selected and purified. Sequencing of the libraries was done on an Illumina HiSeq2000 using paired-end 100 bp reads. SOAPnuke was used to process the raw data, removing reads that contained adapters or uncalled bases, had a mean Phred below 15, or lacked an exact match to the constant primer or identifier. COPE v1.2.5 was used to merge high-quality paired reads, and clonotypes were defined as unique nucleotide sequences. MiTCR v1.1 was used to align the clonotypes against IMGT TRBV, TRBD and TRBJ reference segments. Analysis was restricted to V-J combinations with a frequency above 0.0001, which covered over 98% of repertoires. The TCS score was defined as F50 (clonal expansion) divided by E x V (chaos), with BLOSUM62-based TCRdist calculated between CDR3 peptides within each V-J. Welch's t-statistics and random forest reduced roughly 500 V-J features to 13, which were used in a naive Bayes classifier (R e1071). No statistical method was used to set the sample size in advance, and investigators knew the group allocation. TCR Vbeta CDR3 sequencing of fewer than 150 peripheral blood samples (more than 40 ophthalmopathy, 75 to 85 hyperthyroidism and around 17 progressor patients) is reported in the paper.

The receptor comes from a woman aged 45-65 years with Graves disease. Donor details come from another sample of the same person, matched by shared clones. Recombination connected TRBV18 to TRBJ2-1; the D segment could be TRBD2, given 5 matching bases. Sequenced material: peripheral blood mononuclear cells (PBMCs), taken at new diagnosis, from a patient treated with antithyroid drugs. The sequenced DNA is TGTGCCAGCTCACCGTCAATGGGGAGCTCCTACAATGAGCAGTTCTTC. This gives the protein CASSPSMGSSYNEQFF. The variable domain in full, with residues beyond the CDR3 obtained from the reference TRBV18 and TRBJ2-1 genes, is NAGVMQNPRHLVRRRGQEARLRCSPMKGHSHVYWYRQLPEEGLKFMVYLQKENIIDESGMPKERFSAEFPKEGPSILRIQQVVRGDSAAYFCASSPSMGSSYNEQFFGPGTRLTVL.